The clone carrying this T cell receptor beta chain is a singleton in its sample. The record originates from a study of shared clonotypes between healthy human individuals. The assay was immunoSEQ multiplex PCR, and TCRdb's table has in-frame clones only and misses some. The sample has approximately 2,200,000 clones, 90% to 95% seen once; the top ten hold around 1.7%. Germline lookup yields CDR1 MGHDK and CDR2 SYGVNS. V was clipped by 1 base and J by 2 bases, with 15 bases between them. CDR3 length equals 17 residues. Naive CD8 cells, CD45RO-negative and positively selected for CCR7, excluded terminally differentiated effector memory CD45RA+ cells.

This TCR came from a man in his late teens or twenties in good health. Some clones in this sample may be carry-over from other donors' samples. Sequenced input: naive CD8+ T cells from PBMCs. The chain employs TRBV25-1 and TRBJ2-1; D may correspond to TRBD1 or TRBD2 (5 bases each). The CDR3 bases are TGTGCCAGCAGTGAATCACCGGGACCCCGGGCCTACAATGAGCAGTTCTTC. It is translated as CASSESPGPRAYNEQFF.